This entry lists 28 T cell receptor delta chains sequenced from one sample in a study of gamma-delta T cells after stem cell transplantation. TCRdb re-called the RT-PCR reads through CATT. This repertoire shows approximately 1,300 delta-chain clones, less than 2.5% found once; its top ten account for about two thirds. Sample: gamma-delta T cells. The receptors here all came from a human donor. It is not recorded whose cells these are; they may come from a transplant donor.

This clone was recorded a few times. The mismatch at residue 11 between this DNA's translation and the TCRdb protein of a much larger clone likely reflects a read error; the protein shown is translated from the DNA. The chain has TRDV2 and TRDJ1, with 9 bases identical to TRDD3. The CDR3 has 17 amino acids. CDR1 GEAIGNYY and CDR2 EKD come from the germline V gene. The V gene end was trimmed by 5 bases and the J gene end by 2 bases; junction bases not matched to a gene: 14. The CDR3 here is CACVPLLNWGTTDKLIF. Written as DNA, the CDR3 is TGTGCCTGTGTGCCCCTTCTCAACTGGGGGACTACCGATAAACTCATCTTT.

Regarding this clone: Given a far larger clone just one base away, this is likely a sequencing read error. Other DNA sequences in the same sample also yield this CDR3. The genes are TRDV1 and TRDJ1, with 7 bases identical to TRDD3. The germline V gene encodes CDR1 TSWWSYY and CDR2 QGS. CDR3 size: 19 residues. With 2 bases clipped from V and 3 bases from J, the junction kept 18 bases outside the gene matches. CDR3 sequence: CALGEREATGGFFPDKLIF. DNA for the CDR3: TGTGCTCTTGGGGAAAGGGAGGCTACCGGGGGATTTTTCCCCGATAAACTCATCTTT.

The sample holds a few counts of this clone. Other DNA sequences from this sample encode an identical CDR3 as well. The chain couples TRDV3 to TRDJ1; 11 positions agree with TRDD3. Looked up from germline, CDR1 is TVYSNPD and CDR2 is GDNSRS (reference sequence). The CDR3 spans 21 residues. The trim removed 3 bases at V and 0 bases at J, leaving 24 bases unmatched. CDR3 in DNA: TGTGCCTTCGCTCATATTCCCCCTAATGACTGGGGGATAGAGTACACCGATAAACTCATCTTT. Amino acid sequence: CAFAHIPPNDWGIEYTDKLIF.

In its sample, this clone was seen a few times. The protein TCRdb gives is from a much larger clone and does not agree with this DNA's translation at residue 13, likely a read error; the protein shown here comes from the DNA. The V call is TRDV1, the J call TRDJ1; maybe TRDD3 (6 bases). CDR1 is TSWWSYY, CDR2 QGS, per germline. V was shortened by 0 bases and J by 0 bases, with 35 bases between the two germline ends. The CDR3 spans 24 residues. As DNA, the CDR3 is TGTGCTCTTGGGGAACTTTATTACCCCCGTTGGGGGGTACTAATCGGGCTGTACACCGATAAACTCATCTTT. Its translation is CALGELYYPRWGVLIGLYTDKLIF.

Relative to its sample, this clone is large. Other DNA sequences in this specimen translate into the identical CDR3. V is TRDV2 and J is TRDJ1; 9 bases map to TRDD3. CDR3 length equals 21 residues. The germline CDR1 and CDR2 sequences are GEAIGNYY and EKD. V shed 0 bases, J shed 0 bases, and the junction held 19 bases outside the gene matches. The CDR3 coding sequence is TGTGCCTGTGACACCGGCTGGGGTAGAGCGAGGGGATACGGATACACCGATAAACTCATCTTT. It yields the protein CACDTGWGRARGYGYTDKLIF.

This clone was detected a few times. This likely came from a read error, as a far larger clone is one base away. This same CDR3 is encoded by further DNA sequences in the sample. The V call is TRDV2, the J call TRDJ1; the D is unclear. Germline loops: CDR1 GEAIGNYY, CDR2 EKD. The CDR3 runs 14 residues. The CDR3 region is CACDPLSGTDKLIF. CDR3 DNA sequence: TGTGCCTGTGACCCGTTATCGGGCACCGACAAACTCATCTTT.

There are a few counts of this clone. With a much larger clone just one base away, this may be a read error. The chain carries TRDV1 and TRDJ1; 11 bases match TRDD3. V lost 1 base and J lost 3; bases outside the gene matches: 10. Per germline, CDR1 TSWWSYY and CDR2 QGS. The CDR3 loop spans 18 amino acids. The CDR3 DNA follows: TGTGCTCTTGGGGAACCGGACTGGGGGATATGGGCGTCCGATAAACTCATCTTT. Residues: CALGEPDWGIWASDKLIF.

Concerning this clone: This may come from a read error, since a much larger clone is one base off. This chain connects TRAV29/DV5 to TRDJ1; 13 nucleotides line up with TRDD3. Per the germline V gene, CDR1 is NSMFDY and CDR2 is ISSIKDK. The V gene end was trimmed by 0 bases and the J gene end by 7 bases; junction bases not matched to a gene: 15. This CDR3 comprises 18 residues. The CDR3 protein is CAASGYWGIRRGGSKLIF. For the CDR3, the DNA is TGTGCAGCAAGCGGTTACTGGGGGATACGGAGGGGGGGTAGTAAACTCATCTTT. Drawing the rest from reference TRAV29/DV5 and TRDJ1, the complete variable domain is DQQVKQNSPSLSVQEGRISILNCDYTNSMFDYFLWYKKYPAEGPTFLISISSIKDKNEDGRFTVFLNKSAKHLSLHIVPSQPGDSAVYFCAASGYWGIRRGGSKLIFGKGTRVTVEP.

Worth noting for this clone: With a far larger clone one base away, a read error is the likely cause. The sample has other DNA sequences that encode this CDR3 too. V gene TRDV2 combines with J gene TRDJ1; 13 nucleotides agree with TRDD3. There are 17 residues in the CDR3. Germline V gives CDR1 GEAIGNYY, CDR2 EKD. CDR3 nucleotide sequence: TGTGCCTGCGACACCGTACTGGGGGATACGTACACCGATAAACTCATCTTT. Translated: CACDTVLGDTYTDKLIF.

This clone has a handful of counts. TCRdb's entry gives the protein of a much larger clone, which mismatches this DNA's translation at residue 20, likely from a read error; the protein reported here is translated from the DNA. This chain links TRDV1 with TRDJ3; 8 bases line up with TRDD3. The CDR3 sequence is 24 residues long. Germline V CDR1 and CDR2: TSWWSYY, QGS. DNA of the CDR3: TGTGCTCTTGGGGCCAGGGGGTCTCCTCATGGGATACGCCCGGGCTCCTGGGACACCCAACAGATGTTTTTC. Protein: CALGARGSPHGIRPGSWDTQQMFF.

This clone is labeled large. The identical CDR3 is also encoded by other nucleotide sequences in the sample. The chain couples TRDV2 to TRDJ1; 9 bases align to TRDD3. The length of the CDR3 is 17 residues. The V gene's germline CDR1 is GEAIGNYY and CDR2 EKD. Trimming removed 3 bases from V and 0 bases from J; junction bases left unmatched: 10. CDR3 sequence reads: CACDLLGERGNTDKLIF. The CDR3 DNA reads TGTGCCTGTGACCTACTGGGGGAGAGGGGGAACACCGATAAACTCATCTTT.

Remarks on this clone: A far larger clone differs by one base, so this is likely a read error. In the same sample, other DNA sequences code for this CDR3. This chain joins TRDV1 and TRDJ1, with TRDD3 matching over 12 bases. This CDR3 has 22 residues. Germline V gene sequence: CDR1 TSWWSYY, CDR2 QGS. CDR3 nucleotide sequence: TGTGCTCTTGGGGAACTAGGGATATCGTACTGGGGGATACCGCTGTACACAGATAAACTCATCTTT. It is translated as CALGELGISYWGIPLYTDKLIF.

This clone was detected a few times. A far bigger clonotype differs at one base, so this is likely a read error. Other DNA sequences in the same sample also yield this CDR3. The J gene is TRDJ1, the V gene TRDV2; TRDD3 agrees at 8 bases. Looked up from germline, CDR1 is GEAIGNYY and CDR2 is EKD. CDR3 size: 17 residues. V lost 3 bases, J lost 0 bases, and 11 bases stayed unmatched. The DNA of the CDR3 is TGTGCCTGTGACCTGCTGGGGGAGAGGGGGAACACCGATAAACTCATCTTT. It is translated as CACDLLGERGNTDKLIF.

The chain has TRDV1 and TRDJ1, with TRDD2 identical over 8 bases. The CDR3 runs to 25 residues. V shed 3 bases, J shed 0 bases, and the junction held 33 bases outside the gene matches. Germline V gene lookup returns CDR1 TSWWSYY and CDR2 QGS. This CDR3 reads CALGEPRLVLPTGSYGDSYTDKLIF. The CDR3, as DNA: TGTGCTCTTGGGGAGCCCCGACTCGTACTTCCTACGGGGTCTTATGGGGATTCGTACACCGATAAACTCATCTTT.

The chain joins TRDV3 to TRDJ1; D not resolved. This CDR3 has 15 residues. V was cut by 2 bases and J by 3 bases, with 19 bases left in between. Germline values: CDR1 TVYSNPD, CDR2 GDNSRS (reference sequence). The CDR3 loop reads CAFETPISHADKLIF. The CDR3 nucleotides are TGTGCCTTTGAGACCCCTATATCCCACGCCGATAAACTCATCTTT.

This clone was seen ten or more times. The likely explanation is a read error, given a far larger clone one base away. Other DNA sequences in this specimen translate into the identical CDR3. V usage is TRDV3 and J usage is TRDJ1; 9 positions agree with TRDD3. The germline V gene has CDR1 TVYSNPD and CDR2 GDNSRS (reference sequence). The CDR3 is 14 amino acids. DNA for the CDR3: TGTGCCTTTTCTCCCGGGGGATACCACGATAAGCTCATCTTT. Translated, it gives CAFSPGGYHDKLIF.

A few counts support this clone. The likely explanation is a read error, given a far larger clone one base away. The sample holds other DNA sequences that translate to the same CDR3. The rearrangement uses TRDV2 and TRDJ1, with D uncertain. Per germline, CDR1 GEAIGNYY and CDR2 EKD. The CDR3 totals 24 residues. This chain's CDR3 is CACDTVGSTGGVIGNWEYTDKLIF. The DNA for the CDR3 is TGTGCCTGTGACACGGTCGGGTCTACGGGCGGGGTTATAGGTAATTGGGAGTACACCGACAAACTCATCTTT.

This clone came up a few times. A read error likely explains this, since a far larger clone differs by one base. The same CDR3 is also encoded by other DNA sequences in this sample. This sequence joins TRDV2 and TRDJ3; D may be TRDD3 (5 bases). Germline CDR1 reads GEAIGNYY; CDR2 reads EKD. This CDR3 comprises 19 residues. This CDR3 is CACDTVLWGSSWDTRQMFF. The CDR3 bases are TGTGCCTGTGACACCGTTCTTTGGGGAAGCTCCTGGGATACCCGACAGATGTTTTTC.

With regard to this clone: Only one base separates this from a far larger clonotype, so it likely reflects a read error. This chain connects TRDV2 to TRDJ2, with TRDD3 matching over 7 bases. The trim removed 0 bases at V and 3 bases at J, leaving 15 bases unmatched. The CDR3 totals 19 residues. Per germline, CDR1 GEAIGNYY and CDR2 EKD. CDR3 protein: CACDTVLGSKGFMTAQLFF. The CDR3 bases are TGTGCCTGTGACACCGTACTGGGGAGCAAGGGGTTTATGACAGCACAACTCTTCTTT.

This clone is medium-sized (0.01 to 0.1%) in the sample. The V gene is TRDV1, the J gene TRDJ2; 10 nucleotides agree with TRDD3. CDR1 and CDR2 from the germline V gene are TSWWSYY and QGS. The CDR3 spans 24 residues. Losses at the gene ends were 3 bases for V and 5 bases for J; bases not matched to a gene: 30. In nucleotides, the CDR3 is TGTGCTCTTGGGGACCCTCGGGATTACCCGGTACTGGGGGATGGATTGTGGGATACAGCACAACTCTTCTTT. Its translation: CALGDPRDYPVLGDGLWDTAQLFF.

This clone was detected a few times. With only one base between it and a far larger clone, this is likely a read error. Other nucleotide sequences from this sample produce the same CDR3. The CDR3 spells CACILVPGEDDKLIF. The CDR3 DNA sequence: TGTGCATGTATTCTTGTACCCGGCGAGGACGATAAACTCATCTTT. V is TRDV2 and J is TRDJ1; no reliable D call. This CDR3 contains 15 residues. Germline CDR1 and CDR2: GEAIGNYY and EKD.

This clone was counted only a few times. The TCRdb record carries a much larger clone's protein, which differs from this DNA's translation at residue 3; a read error is the likely cause, and the protein listed here is the DNA translation. The chain combines TRAV29/DV5 with TRDJ1, with 13 bases fitting TRDD3. Germline V gives CDR1 NSMFDY, CDR2 ISSIKDK. This CDR3 is 20 amino acids long. The DNA of the CDR3 is TGTGCAGTAAGCTGGTCCTCCAGTACTGGGGGATACGTCCCTACCGATAAACTCATCTTT. Translating gives CAVSWSSSTGGYVPTDKLIF.

By its share, this clone is medium-sized. The chain joins TRDV1 to TRDJ1, with 10 bases identical to TRDD3. The V and J ends lost 2 bases and 0 bases, in that order; junction bases with no gene match: 21. The CDR3 is 22 residues long. Per the germline V gene, CDR1 is TSWWSYY and CDR2 is QGS. The CDR3 DNA is TGTGCTCTTGGGGAAAGGGCGGAGCCTACTCGTACTGGGGGATTGTACACCGATAAACTCATCTTT. Translated, it gives CALGERAEPTRTGGLYTDKLIF.

Judged by abundance, this clone is medium-sized. This likely reflects a read error, since a far larger clone is one base away. The V and J genes are TRDV1 and TRDJ1; 8 positions match TRDD3. The CDR3 sequence is 25 residues long. Looked up from germline, CDR1 is TSWWSYY and CDR2 is QGS. V shed 1 base, J shed 1 base, and the junction held 32 bases outside the gene matches. The CDR3 coding sequence is TGTGCTCTTGGGGAACCCCCCCCTCCAACCGCAGAAGTACTGGGGGCCCCCCCGTCCACCGATAAACTCATCTTT. Protein product: CALGEPPPPTAEVLGAPPSTDKLIF.

Remarks on this clone: One end of the junction varies from germline; a read error may be responsible. This specimen includes other DNA sequences encoding the same CDR3. The chain carries TRDV1 and TRDJ1; 9 nucleotides match TRDD3. Germline V gives CDR1 TSWWSYY, CDR2 QGS. The length of the CDR3 is 26 residues. CDR3 sequence (DNA): TGTGCCCTTGGGGAACTAAGTGGGCCTTCCCGTTACTGGGGGACTCCTAAAGCCTCGTACACCGATAAACTCATCTTT. Protein: CALGELSGPSRYWGTPKASYTDKLIF.

This clone is labeled as medium-sized. This chain links TRDV1 with TRDJ1, with 12 nucleotides matching TRDD3. Germline CDR1 and CDR2: TSWWSYY and QGS. V lost 1 base, J lost 3 bases, and 24 bases stayed unmatched. CDR3 length equals 23 residues. This CDR3 reads CALGEPTTPFPVLGDTRADKLIF. CDR3 sequence (DNA): TGTGCTCTTGGGGAACCCACGACTCCCTTCCCCGTACTGGGGGATACCAGGGCCGATAAACTCATCTTT.

The rearrangement joins TRDV1 to TRDJ1; 7 bases line up with TRDD3. This CDR3 has 19 amino acids. The germline CDR1 and CDR2 sequences are TSWWSYY and QGS. J was trimmed by 0 bases and V by 2 bases; bases with no gene match: 15. The CDR3 spells CALGELADEGDSYTDKLIF. CDR3 DNA sequence: TGTGCTCTTGGGGAATTGGCCGACGAGGGGGATTCGTACACCGATAAACTCATCTTT.

Comment on this clone: This may stem from a read error, because a much larger clone lies one nucleotide away. The rearrangement links TRDV2 to TRDJ1; 7 bases match TRDD3. The length of the CDR3 is 18 residues. Germline CDR1 GEAIGNYY, CDR2 EKD. The V segment lost 6 bases and the J segment 0 bases; nucleotides outside the gene matches: 18. CDR3 sequence: CACLSPWGVREYTDKLIF. In nucleotides, the CDR3 is TGTGCCTGTTTATCCCCCTGGGGGGTACGCGAGTACACCGATAAACTCATCTTT.